Sequencing of this T cell receptor (beta chain) was carried out in a study of OX40 agonist ivuxolimab in advanced cancers. On the study more broadly: All patients had ivuxolimab intravenously every 2 weeks at 0.01 to 10 mg/kg. Participants averaged about 66 years of age (range about 23 to 90) and were around 83% male.

Study-wide findings and caveats: In a subset of nonresponders, normalized T-cell clonal expansion was also low.

Comment on this clone: Its antigen is unidentified.

The method was immunoSEQ multiplex PCR; TCRdb's version includes in-frame clones alone and lacks a portion of them. The sample consists of 100,000 to 120,000 clones, more than 70% of them appearing once. The clonotype originates from an adult with an advanced solid tumor such as melanoma, head and neck, liver or kidney cancer. The sequences come from CD4+ or CD8+ T cells sorted from blood, collected in a trial of the OX40 agonist ivuxolimab.

CDR3 protein: CASSYRGFGETQYF. The CDR3 DNA follows: TGTGCCAGCAGTTACAGGGGGTTTGGGGAGACCCAGTACTTC. This chain joins TRBV27 and TRBJ2-5; 8 bases fit TRBD1. The CDR3 totals 14 residues. The trim removed 4 bases at V and 5 bases at J, leaving 6 bases unmatched. CDR1 MNHEY and CDR2 SMNVEV come from the germline V gene (reference sequence).